The 28 T cell receptor beta chains given below trace back to one sample, sequenced in a study of T cell clonality in common variable immunodeficiency. Libraries were prepared by immunoSEQ multiplex PCR; TCRdb keeps only in-frame clonotypes and omits some of them. Captured here are tens of thousands of clones, none seen once; the top ten comprise 2.5% to 3%. The sequenced sample was peripheral blood mononuclear cells. The receptors were gathered from a person between 18 and 69 years old in good health.

This clone showed up many times. The sequenced fragment ends 3 residues before the CDR3 boundary, so the rest is inferred from the germline J gene. This rearrangement joins TRBV7-2 to TRBJ1-2; 7 bases match TRBD1. This CDR3 contains 14 residues. The V gene's germline CDR1 is SGHTA and CDR2 FQGNSA. Incomplete CDR3 DNA: TGTGCCAGCAGCTCACTTGATGACAGGGAAGGC. It is translated as CASSSLDDREG. The entire CDR3 protein is CASSSLDDREGYTF.

Worth noting for this clone: The read ends 3 residues early relative to the CDR3; the germline J gene fills the gap. The chain joins TRBV20-1 to TRBJ2-1; 10 bases align to TRBD2. CDR3 length equals 14 residues. The ends lost 5 bases at V and 0 bases at J; junction bases unmatched: 1. Germline loops: CDR1 DFQATT, CDR2 SNEGSKA (reference sequence). The CDR3 loop is CSAGLAASYNEQFF. CDR3 bases read: TGCAGTGCTGGACTAGCGGCCTCCTACAATGAG.

This clone occurred many times. The observed sequence ends 3 residues before the CDR3 terminus, with the missing tail filled in from the germline J gene. The chain carries TRBV28 and TRBJ1-2; no definite D call. The V end was cut by 8 bases, the J end by 1 base, with 14 bases between. The CDR3 contains 14 residues. Germline V CDR1 and CDR2: MDHEN, SYDVKM. CDR3 residues: CASRPAGINYGYTF. CDR3 DNA (partial): TGTGCCAGCCGGCCGGCAGGAATTAACTATGGC.

This clone was seen ten or more times. The CDR3 end is not reached by the read, which stops 3 residues before it; the germline J gene fills it in. The V and J genes are TRBV6-1 and TRBJ2-2; TRBD1 might be the D (7 bases). The CDR3 runs 17 residues. The V gene's germline CDR1 is MNHNS and CDR2 SASEGT. The sequenced CDR3 bases are TGTGCCAGCAGTGAATTCGGCGGGACAGCAACTAATGAAAAG. Encoded protein: CASSEFGGTATNEK. Given in full, the CDR3 is CASSEFGGTATNEKLFF.

This clone was recorded many times. Read sequence stops 3 residues before the CDR3 end, and the germline J gene provides the missing end. This chain uses TRBV20-1 with TRBJ2-3; D possibly uses TRBD1 or TRBD2 (5 bases each). Trimming removed 2 bases at V and 2 bases at J, with 8 bases between. The CDR3 covers 13 residues. Germline values: CDR1 DFQATT, CDR2 SNEGSKA (reference sequence). CDR3 region: CSARRGVTDTQYF. Incomplete CDR3 DNA: TGCAGTGCTAGAAGAGGGGTCACAGATACG.

This clone was detected many times. From the germline J gene comes the end of the CDR3, since the read stops 3 residues before it. V usage is TRBV5-1 and J usage is TRBJ2-5; 9 bases map to TRBD2. The CDR3 consists of 18 residues. Germline values: CDR1 SGHRS, CDR2 YFSETQ. With 0 bases clipped from V and 1 base from J, the junction kept 10 bases outside the gene matches. The CDR3 sequence is CASSLALAGLAGQETQYF. The CDR3 DNA, read in part, is TGCGCCAGCAGCTTGGCCCTAGCGGGACTAGCTGGCCAAGAGACC.

This clone occurred many times. From the germline J gene comes the end of the CDR3, since the read stops 3 residues before it. This chain connects TRBV2 to TRBJ2-3; weak D call: TRBD2 (6 bases). Germline V gene data show CDR1 as SNHLY and CDR2 as FYNNEI. This CDR3 is 15 amino acids long. V lost 11 bases, J lost 6 bases, and 24 bases lay in between. CDR3 in amino acids: CAGDGKGLRMDTQYF. CDR3 bases read: TGTGCCGGCGACGGGAAGGGACTTCGGATGGATACG.

Regarding this clone: Read coverage stops 3 residues before the CDR3 terminus; the germline J gene supplies the remainder. This sequence joins TRBV10-2 and TRBJ1-2, with TRBD1 as a possible D gene (6 bases). Germline V lookup: CDR1 WSHSY, CDR2 SAAADI. The CDR3 sequence is 14 residues long. The V and J ends lost 3 bases and 4 bases respectively, with 12 bases between them. Incomplete CDR3 DNA: TGCGCCAGCAGTGAACAGGGTGTCCTCTATGGC. Residues: CASSEQGVLYG. The whole CDR3 protein is CASSEQGVLYGYTF.

In this sample, this clone turned up many times. The read terminates 3 residues before the CDR3 end, so the remaining end is supplied by the germline J gene. This chain links TRBV12-3 or TRBV12-4 with TRBJ1-5; D uncertain. This CDR3 has 14 amino acids. V gave up 5 bases and J gave up 1 base, with 9 bases separating them. The CDR3 sequence is CASSPSGSNQPQHF. The sequenced CDR3 bases are TGTGCCAGCAGTCCTTCGGGGAGCAATCAGCCC.

Worth noting for this clone: The read ends 3 residues shy of where the CDR3 ends; the end is completed using the germline J gene. This rearrangement joins TRBV5-4 to TRBJ2-1; D is perhaps TRBD2 (7 bases). This CDR3 region has 16 residues. Germline CDR1 reads SGHNT; CDR2 reads YYREEE (reference sequence). Between the trimmed V and J ends, which lost 4 bases and 3 bases, there was a span of 17 bases. The DNA read from the CDR3 is TGTGCCAGCAGCGCCCAAGTGGGAGGGGGCTACAATGAG. The encoded protein is CASSAQVGGGYNE. The whole CDR3 sequence is CASSAQVGGGYNEQFF.

This clone was observed at least ten times. The read gets to within 3 residues of the CDR3 end, and the germline J gene fills in the rest. The chain couples TRBV7-8 to TRBJ2-5, with 9 bases lining up with TRBD1. The junction had 4 bases not matched to a gene; V was cut back by 4 bases and J by 7 bases. The CDR3 contains 13 residues. Germline lookup yields CDR1 SGHVS and CDR2 FQNEAQ. The DNA read from the CDR3 is TGTGCCAGCAGCTGGGGACAGGGAGGGACC. The encoded protein is CASSWGQGGT. The whole CDR3 is CASSWGQGGTQYF.

This clone was recorded at least ten times. The sequence runs out 3 residues before the end of the CDR3; the remainder is reconstructed from the germline J gene. The genes are TRBV19 and TRBJ2-7, with 7 bases that match TRBD1. CDR1 and CDR2 (germline): LNHDA, SQIVND (reference sequence). J was trimmed by 5 bases and V by 1 base; bases with no gene match: 5. There are 14 residues in the CDR3. CDR3 DNA, as far as it was read: TGTGCCAGTAGTATAGTTCTGGACAGGCACGAG. Amino acid sequence: CASSIVLDRHE. The whole CDR3 protein reads CASSIVLDRHEQYF.

This clone was seen many times. The CDR3 extends 3 residues past the end of the read, so its final part is completed from the germline J gene. J is TRBJ2-1 and V is TRBV6-2 or TRBV6-3; 9 bases fit TRBD2. The CDR3 consists of 16 residues. CDR1 is MNHEY and CDR2 is SVGEGT in the germline V gene. V shed 4 bases and J 5 bases; nucleotides not matched to a gene: 9. Partial CDR3 DNA: TGTGCCAGCAGTTCCCCGAGCGGGAGGATAGACAATGAG. It encodes CASSSPSGRIDNE. The whole CDR3 protein is CASSSPSGRIDNEQFF.

This clone was seen at least ten times. Read sequence stops 3 residues before the CDR3 end, and the germline J gene provides the missing end. V and J are TRBV9 and TRBJ2-7, with no clear D. The V end was cut by 0 bases, the J end by 0 bases, with 7 bases between. Germline V gives CDR1 SGDLS, CDR2 YYNGEE. The CDR3 consists of 14 residues. CDR3 in amino acids: CASSVGGSSYEQYF. The CDR3 DNA, read in part, is TGTGCCAGCAGCGTAGGAGGCAGCTCCTACGAG.

This clone was recorded at least ten times. The CDR3 is cut off 3 residues early in the read; its end comes from the germline J gene. This chain joins TRBV7-2 and TRBJ2-7; D gene unclear. V lost 3 bases and J lost 2, with 11 bases in between. The CDR3 spans 14 residues. From germline, CDR1 is SGHTA and CDR2 FQGNSA. CDR3 DNA (partial): TGTGCCAGCAGCTTTGCTGGCGGCCCCTACGAG. Protein sequence: CASSFAGGPYE. The complete CDR3 reads CASSFAGGPYEQYF.

This clone was observed at least ten times. The CDR3 extends 3 residues past the end of the read, so its final part is completed from the germline J gene. The rearrangement links TRBV20-1 to TRBJ1-1; possibly TRBD1 for D (5 bases). The ends were cut back, 5 bases at V and 1 base at J, with 14 bases in the middle. There are 14 residues in the CDR3. Per the germline V gene, CDR1 is DFQATT and CDR2 is SNEGSKA (reference sequence). The sequenced CDR3 bases are TGCAGTGCTTATCTGTGGGGGGGGAACACTGAA. It translates to CSAYLWGGNTE. The full CDR3 protein reads CSAYLWGGNTEAFF.

Concerning this clone: From the germline J gene comes the end of the CDR3, since the read stops 3 residues before it. The gene calls are TRBV30 and TRBJ1-2, with D hard to call. The germline V gene encodes CDR1 GTSNPN and CDR2 SVGIG (reference sequence). The CDR3 contains 12 residues. The sequenced part of the CDR3 DNA is TGTGCCTGGAGTGTTTTTTCAGATACC. It specifies CAWSVFSDT. The full CDR3 reads CAWSVFSDTYTF.

The sample holds a few counts of this clone. CDR3 DNA (partial): TGTGCCAGCAGCTTATCGGGGGGCCCGGGGGACGAG. Translating it yields CASSLSGGPGDE. The complete CDR3 reads CASSLSGGPGDEQYF. The V and J genes are TRBV11-1 and TRBJ2-7, with a tentative D call TRBD2 (7 bases). Coverage ceases 3 residues before the CDR3 finishes, and the germline J gene fills in the end. The CDR3 extends over 15 amino acids. CDR1 is SGHAT, CDR2 FQDESV, per germline (reference sequence). V was pared by 2 bases and J by 5 bases, with 16 bases between.

Turning to this clone: The read comes to an end 3 residues before the CDR3 does, leaving the germline J gene to fill in the end. The chain has TRBV30 and TRBJ2-3; 7 bases line up with TRBD1. The CDR3 runs to 16 residues. Germline loops: CDR1 GTSNPN, CDR2 SVGIG (reference sequence). The chain's CDR3 is CAWSLVGQTFQETQYF. The CDR3 bases that were read are TGTGCCTGGAGTCTGGTGGGACAGACTTTCCAAGAGACG.

This clone has just a few counts. The CDR3 bases that were read are TGTGCCAGCTCACGAGAGGGGACAGTCCAAGAGACC. Translation: CASSREGTVQET. The whole CDR3 reads CASSREGTVQETAFF. The chain links TRBV18 to TRBJ1-1, with 7 bases lining up with TRBD1. Read coverage stops 3 residues before the CDR3 terminus; the germline J gene supplies the remainder. The CDR3 length is 15 residues. The V gene's germline CDR1 is KGHSH and CDR2 LQKENI.

This clone has at least ten counts. CDR3 DNA, as far as it was read: TGTGCCAGCTCACCAAACCCCCCAGGGGAACAGCCC. Protein sequence: CASSPNPPGEQP. The whole CDR3 region reads CASSPNPPGEQPQHF. The V and J genes are TRBV18 and TRBJ1-5; TRBD1 might be the D (6 bases). The read finishes 3 residues shy of the CDR3 end, and the germline J gene is used to complete it. The CDR3 has 15 residues. V was clipped by 2 bases and J by 7 bases, with 15 bases between them. The germline V gene encodes CDR1 KGHSH and CDR2 LQKENI.

This clone was picked up many times. Sequencing ends 3 residues short of the CDR3 end; the germline J gene provides the rest. The chain uses TRBV19 and TRBJ1-1; 8 bases align to TRBD1. There are 14 residues in the CDR3. Germline lookup yields CDR1 LNHDA and CDR2 SQIVND (reference sequence). Incomplete CDR3 DNA: TGTGCCAGTAGTATTATAGGGACAGGCCCGCAA. It specifies CASSIIGTGPQ. In full, the CDR3 is CASSIIGTGPQAFF.

Worth noting for this clone: Read data end 3 residues before the CDR3 end; the end is taken from the germline J gene. The rearrangement joins TRBV7-6 to TRBJ1-2; D unresolved. Germline V CDR1 and CDR2: SGHVS, FNYEAQ. The CDR3 has 11 residues. The sequenced part of the CDR3 DNA is TGTGCCAGCAGCTCCAACAATGAC. Its translation: CASSSNND. The whole CDR3 sequence is CASSSNNDYTF.

This clone is judged medium-sized. Coverage ceases 3 residues before the CDR3 finishes, and the germline J gene fills in the end. The chain recombines TRBV20-1 with TRBJ2-2, with 10 bases that match TRBD2. J lost 6 bases, V lost 6 bases, and 10 bases had no gene match. This CDR3 region has 15 residues. CDR1 DFQATT and CDR2 SNEGSKA come from the germline V gene (reference sequence). The CDR3 bases that were read are TGCAGTGCATCAGGGGTCCTAGCGGGAGCCGGGGAG. Protein sequence: CSASGVLAGAGE. Given in full, the CDR3 is CSASGVLAGAGELFF.

This clone has ten or more counts. The CDR3 end lies 3 residues beyond the end of the read and is filled in from the germline J gene. The chain uses TRBV19 and TRBJ2-7; 9 positions match TRBD2. Germline values: CDR1 LNHDA, CDR2 SQIVND (reference sequence). The V gene end was trimmed by 1 base and the J gene end by 4 bases; junction bases not matched to a gene: 8. The CDR3 spans 16 residues. The CDR3 is CASSIVGASGKYEQYF. The CDR3 DNA, read in part, is TGTGCCAGTAGTATAGTTGGGGCTAGCGGGAAGTACGAG.

This clone was detected a few times. The read terminates 3 residues ahead of where the CDR3 ends, so the germline J gene completes it. The chain carries TRBV2 and TRBJ1-1; 7 bases map to TRBD1. This CDR3 spans 15 amino acids. After removal of 6 bases from V and 4 bases from J, the junction contained 11 bases not matched to a gene. Germline CDR1 and CDR2: SNHLY and FYNNEI. The covered CDR3 bases are TGTGCCAGCAGCGAACAAGGGGGCGCGGGCACTGAA. Translation: CASSEQGGAGTE. The whole CDR3 protein is CASSEQGGAGTEAFF.

Ten or more counts support this clone. CDR3 bases read: TGCGCCAGCGGTCTAGCGGGAGGGCGTAACAATGAG. Translation: CASGLAGGRNNE. In full, the CDR3 reads CASGLAGGRNNEQFF. The V call is TRBV5-1, the J call TRBJ2-1; 12 bases match TRBD2. The DNA ends 3 residues before the CDR3 does, and the rest of the CDR3 is filled in from the germline J gene. V gave up 7 bases and J gave up 5 bases; unmatched junction bases: 7. Germline loops: CDR1 SGHRS, CDR2 YFSETQ. The CDR3 runs to 15 residues. Full variable domain (remainder filled in from reference TRBV5-1 and TRBJ2-1): KAGVTQTPRYLIKTRGQQVTLSCSPISGHRSVSWYQQTPGQGLQFLFEYFSETQRNKGNFPGRFSGRQFSNSRSEMNVSTLELGDSALYLCASGLAGGRNNEQFFGPGTRLTVL.

This clone appeared a few times. The sequence runs out 3 residues before the end of the CDR3; the remainder is reconstructed from the germline J gene. The chain combines TRBV7-9 with TRBJ2-2, with D perhaps TRBD2 (5 bases). The CDR3 is made up of 15 amino acids. CDR1 and CDR2 from the germline V gene are SEHNR and FQNEAQ (reference sequence). The chain's CDR3 is CASSLRNGETEKLFF. The sequenced CDR3 bases are TGTGCCAGCAGCTTAAGGAACGGGGAAACTGAAAAG.